The 19 T cell receptor beta chains presented below share a single source sample, sequenced in a study of T cells after yellow fever vaccination. TCRdb re-called the 5' RACE reads through MiXCR, storing one row per CDR3 protein. Of just under 600,000 distinct CDR3 sequences in the sample, less than 15% are singletons; the top ten hold more than 13%. Material: PBMCs, obtained on the day of the yellow fever booster vaccination. Receptors were obtained from a man younger than 45 who received the YFV17D yellow fever vaccine.

This clonotype showed up just a few times. This chain links TRBV18 with TRBJ2-1; D gene uncertain. V gave up 10 bases and J gave up 9 bases, with 25 bases separating them. Germline-derived CDR1 and CDR2 are KGHSH and LQKENI. The CDR3 is 15 residues long. CDR3 DNA sequence: TGTGCCACCCCCCCCAGTCGGACCCACTTCGGTGAGCAGTTCTTC. Its protein is CATPPSRTHFGEQFF.

This clonotype has just a few counts. The CDR3 DNA is TGTGCCTGGAATAGCGGGAGGGCAAATGAGCAGTTCTTC. Protein product: CAWNSGRANEQFF. J is TRBJ2-1 and V is TRBV30, with 11 nucleotides matching TRBD2. This CDR3 region has 13 residues. CDR1 and CDR2 from the germline V gene are GTSNPN and SVGIG (reference sequence). J lost 7 bases, V lost 4 bases, and 3 bases had no gene match.

V is TRBV20-1 and J is TRBJ1-6, with a tentative D call TRBD1 (6 bases). Per germline, CDR1 DFQATT and CDR2 SNEGSKA (reference sequence). V lost 6 bases and J 8 bases, leaving 20 bases between the germline ends. The CDR3 extends over 15 amino acids. The CDR3 coding sequence is TGCAGTGCAGAACTTTCAGGGGTCGGGTATTCACCCCTCCACTTT. Protein: CSAELSGVGYSPLHF.

This chain links TRBV12-3 or TRBV12-4 with TRBJ2-6; no definite D call. This CDR3 is built from 16 residues. Trimming shortened V by 4 bases and J by 0 bases, and 10 bases separated the two germline ends. The CDR3 region has the DNA TGTGCCAGCAGTTCTGGGTCCGTCTCTGGGGCCAACGTCCTGACTTTC. Its translation is CASSSGSVSGANVLTF.

V and J are TRBV5-4 and TRBJ2-1; 9 bases agree with TRBD1. The length of the CDR3 is 13 residues. After removal of 4 bases from V and 7 bases from J, the junction contained 3 bases not matched to a gene. From germline, CDR1 is SGHNT and CDR2 YYREEE (reference sequence). The CDR3 coding sequence is TGTGCCAGCAGCCGGGACAGGGAGAATGAGCAGTTCTTC. This translates into CASSRDRENEQFF.

The chain joins TRBV7-2 to TRBJ1-2; 10 bases line up with TRBD1. Looked up from germline, CDR1 is SGHTA and CDR2 is FQGNSA. The CDR3 totals 16 residues. Unmatched junction bases numbered 10, after V lost 5 bases and J lost 4 bases. The CDR3 coding sequence is TGTGCCAGCAGCAAGGGGACAGGGGACCGGGGCTATGGCTACACCTTC. It yields the protein CASSKGTGDRGYGYTF.

The chain combines TRBV20-1 with TRBJ2-7, with 8 bases matching TRBD1. Losses at the gene ends were 6 bases for V and 2 bases for J; bases not matched to a gene: 6. Germline V gives CDR1 DFQATT, CDR2 SNEGSKA (reference sequence). The CDR3 is made up of 13 amino acids. The CDR3 sequence is CSASADRAYEQYF. In DNA form, the CDR3 reads TGCAGTGCCTCCGCGGACAGGGCCTACGAGCAGTACTTC.

The sample holds a few counts of this clonotype. The genes are TRBV6-2 or TRBV6-3 and TRBJ2-5, with D perhaps given as TRBD1 or TRBD2 (6 bases each). This CDR3 comprises 21 residues. V lost 4 bases to trimming and J lost 2 bases, with 32 bases between them. The germline V gene has CDR1 MNHEY and CDR2 SVGEGT. CDR3 sequence (DNA): TGTGCCAGCAGTTCCACGAGCCGGGGGCTTAAACGGGGGAACGAACAAGAGACCCAGTACTTC. Translation: CASSSTSRGLKRGNEQETQYF.

This clonotype was recorded a few times. The rearrangement links TRBV29-1 to TRBJ2-3, with a weak D call TRBD2 (5 bases). The CDR3 covers 13 residues. Germline CDR1 reads SQVTM; CDR2 reads ANQGSEA. The germline V and J ends were trimmed by 1 base and 2 bases, with 7 bases remaining between them. As DNA, the CDR3 is TGCAGCGTTGAAGCGGGATTCACAGATACGCAGTATTTT. Protein product: CSVEAGFTDTQYF.

This clonotype has only a few counts. This chain links TRBV6-5 with TRBJ2-3; tentative D call: TRBD2 (5 bases). There are 13 residues in the CDR3. The germline gives CDR1 MNHEY, CDR2 SVGAGI. Between the trimmed V and J ends, which lost 3 bases and 6 bases, there was a span of 10 bases. The CDR3 loop reads CASSYRERDTQYF. CDR3 DNA sequence: TGTGCCAGCAGTTATAGGGAGAGGGATACGCAGTATTTT.

The J gene is TRBJ2-1, the V gene TRBV3-1; maybe TRBD2 (6 bases). The CDR3 totals 17 residues. Germline values: CDR1 LGHDT, CDR2 YNNKEL (reference sequence). V gave up 0 bases and J gave up 0 bases, with 12 bases separating them. Here the CDR3 DNA reads TGTGCCAGCAGCCAAGAATATGGGGAGGACTCCTACAATGAGCAGTTCTTC. Translated: CASSQEYGEDSYNEQFF.

This clonotype was counted many times. The rearrangement joins TRBV6-6 to TRBJ2-2; no reliable D call. V was pared by 2 bases and J by 7 bases, with 5 bases between. The CDR3 is made up of 12 amino acids. Germline V gene data show CDR1 as MNHNY and CDR2 as SVGAGI (reference sequence). The CDR3 DNA sequence: TGTGCCAGCAGTTACGTCAGCGGGGAGCTGTTTTTT. It yields the protein CASSYVSGELFF.

This clonotype was detected ten times or more. V and J are TRBV5-1 and TRBJ2-1; D might be TRBD1 (6 bases). The CDR3 is 13 amino acids. Germline V gene data show CDR1 as SGHRS and CDR2 as YFSETQ. The V end lost 4 bases, the J end lost 4 bases, and 9 bases lay between the germline ends. CDR3 nucleotides: TGCGCCAGCAGCGTAGGGGGTTACAATGAGCAGTTCTTC. Amino acids: CASSVGGYNEQFF. Based on the CDR3 plus reference TRBV5-1 and TRBJ2-1, the full variable domain is KAGVTQTPRYLIKTRGQQVTLSCSPISGHRSVSWYQQTPGQGLQFLFEYFSETQRNKGNFPGRFSGRQFSNSRSEMNVSTLELGDSALYLCASSVGGYNEQFFGPGTRLTVL.

The J gene is TRBJ1-2, the V gene TRBV24-1; D is ambiguous. Between the trimmed V and J ends, which lost 0 bases and 4 bases, there was a span of 5 bases. CDR1 and CDR2 from the germline V gene are KGHDR and SFDVKD. This CDR3 is built from 13 residues. CDR3 region: CATSDLTSYGYTF. CDR3 nucleotide sequence: TGTGCCACCAGTGATTTGACATCCTATGGCTACACCTTC.

This clonotype has a handful of counts. This chain uses TRBV7-9 with TRBJ1-5, with TRBD1 matching over 8 bases. With V trimmed by 6 bases and J by 2 bases, 6 bases remained unmatched. Germline V CDR1 and CDR2: SEHNR, FQNEAQ (reference sequence). This CDR3 has 15 residues. CDR3 DNA: TGTGCCAGCAGTCCCGGACAGGGCGGCAATCAGCCCCAGCATTTT. This encodes CASSPGQGGNQPQHF.

This chain links TRBV11-2 with TRBJ2-1, with 7 bases that match TRBD2. V was pared by 5 bases and J by 3 bases, with 4 bases of the junction left unmatched. This CDR3 region has 14 residues. Germline CDR1 reads SGHAT; CDR2 reads FQNNGV. As DNA, the CDR3 is TGTGCCAGCAGCCAGCCGGGGGGCTACAATGAGCAGTTCTTC. Translating it yields CASSQPGGYNEQFF.

This clonotype was detected many times. The chain recombines TRBV3-1 with TRBJ2-5; D uncertain. The ends were cut back, 1 base at V and 1 base at J, with 13 bases in the middle. CDR3 length: 16 amino acids. Germline lookup yields CDR1 LGHDT and CDR2 YNNKEL (reference sequence). This CDR3 is CASSQGLPASQETQYF. CDR3 DNA: TGTGCCAGCAGCCAAGGTTTACCAGCTAGCCAAGAGACCCAGTACTTC.

This clonotype was observed once. The chain combines TRBV20-1 with TRBJ2-1; TRBD1 agrees at 10 bases. Germline CDR1 DFQATT, CDR2 SNEGSKA (reference sequence). This CDR3 is 15 amino acids long. V lost 1 base, J lost 5 bases, and 5 bases stayed unmatched. The CDR3 nucleotides read TGCAGTGCTAGAGGCTGGGACAGGGGACACAATGAGCAGTTCTTC. Protein sequence: CSARGWDRGHNEQFF.

This clonotype appeared many times. The chain recombines TRBV20-1 with TRBJ2-3; 10 nucleotides line up with TRBD2. Germline loops: CDR1 DFQATT, CDR2 SNEGSKA (reference sequence). This CDR3 spans 13 amino acids. Trimming at V came to 5 bases and at J to 4 bases, leaving 3 bases not matched to a gene. The CDR3 spells CSAEREGPDTQYF. DNA for the CDR3: TGCAGTGCTGAGCGGGAGGGCCCAGATACGCAGTATTTT.